These 3 T cell receptor beta chains originate from one sample sequenced in a study of neoadjuvant anti-PD-1 for oral cavity cancer. The table came from immunoSEQ multiplex PCR; TCRdb's copy has only in-frame clones and leaves some out. The sample holds approximately 10,000 clones; roughly 61% are singletons and the top ten take approximately 8.1%. Time point of the sample: after neoadjuvant nivolumab, at surgical resection. The source was tumor tissue, collected after nivolumab (anti-PD-1) treatment. The receptors derive from a person between 35 and 79 years old with oral cavity squamous cell carcinoma.

This sequence joins TRBV28 and TRBJ1-5; the D gene is possibly TRBD1 (6 bases). V dropped 2 bases and J dropped 7 bases, with 15 bases sitting between them. The CDR3 loop spans 15 amino acids. Germline V gene data show CDR1 as MDHEN and CDR2 as SYDVKM. The CDR3 here is CASSLTSDRRQPQHF. CDR3 in DNA: TGTGCCAGCAGTTTAACTTCGGACAGACGACAGCCCCAGCATTTT.

DNA for the CDR3: TGTGCCAGCAGCACCACTAGAGACAATGAGCAGTTCTTC. It is translated as CASSTTRDNEQFF. This chain connects TRBV7-3 to TRBJ2-1; possibly TRBD2 for D (5 bases). The V end lost 5 bases, the J end lost 5 bases, and 10 bases lay between the germline ends. CDR1 is SGHTA, CDR2 FQGTGA, per germline. The CDR3 is made up of 13 amino acids.

This clone was observed a single time. The chain recombines TRBV5-4 with TRBJ2-3; a possible D gene is TRBD2 (6 bases). Trimming stripped 2 bases from V and 6 bases from J, with 10 bases between. The CDR3 has 13 residues. Per the germline V gene, CDR1 is SGHNT and CDR2 is YYREEE (reference sequence). The CDR3 loop is CASSLNSGDTQYF. The CDR3 nucleotides are TGTGCCAGCAGCTTAAATAGCGGCGATACGCAGTATTTT.